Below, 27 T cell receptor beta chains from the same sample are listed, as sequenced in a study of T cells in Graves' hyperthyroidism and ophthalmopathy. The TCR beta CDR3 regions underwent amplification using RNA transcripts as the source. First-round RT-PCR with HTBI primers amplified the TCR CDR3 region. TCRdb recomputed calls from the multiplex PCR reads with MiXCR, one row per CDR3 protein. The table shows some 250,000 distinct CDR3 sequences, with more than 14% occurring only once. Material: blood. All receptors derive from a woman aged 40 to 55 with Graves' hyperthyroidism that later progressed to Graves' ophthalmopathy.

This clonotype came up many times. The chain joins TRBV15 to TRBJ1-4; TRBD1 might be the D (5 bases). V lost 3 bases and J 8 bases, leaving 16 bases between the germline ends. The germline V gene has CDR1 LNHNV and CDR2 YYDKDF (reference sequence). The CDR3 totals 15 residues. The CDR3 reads CATSRFGQGGEKLFF. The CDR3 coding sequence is TGTGCCACCAGCAGGTTTGGCCAGGGAGGGGAAAAACTGTTTTTT.

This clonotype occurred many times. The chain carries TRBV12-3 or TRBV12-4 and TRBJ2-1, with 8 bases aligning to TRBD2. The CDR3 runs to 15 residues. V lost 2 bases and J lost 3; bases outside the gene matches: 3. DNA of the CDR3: TGTGCCAGCAGTTTATGGCTAGCGGGCTACAATGAGCAGTTCTTC. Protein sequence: CASSLWLAGYNEQFF.

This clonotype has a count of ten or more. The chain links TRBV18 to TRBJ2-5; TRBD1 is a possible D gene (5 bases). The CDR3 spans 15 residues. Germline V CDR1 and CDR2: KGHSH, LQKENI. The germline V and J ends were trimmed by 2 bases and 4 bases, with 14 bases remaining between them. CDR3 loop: CASSPGQGGRETQYF. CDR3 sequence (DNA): TGTGCCAGCTCACCAGGGCAGGGTGGGCGAGAGACCCAGTACTTC.

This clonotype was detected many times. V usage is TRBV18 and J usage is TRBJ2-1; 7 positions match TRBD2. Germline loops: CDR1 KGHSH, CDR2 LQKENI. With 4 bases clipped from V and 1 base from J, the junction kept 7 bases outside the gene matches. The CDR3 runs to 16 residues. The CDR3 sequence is CASSLVTSRSYNEQFF. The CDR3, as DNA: TGTGCCAGCTCACTAGTGACTAGCCGGTCCTACAATGAGCAGTTCTTC.

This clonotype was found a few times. Here the CDR3 DNA reads TGCGCCAGCCGCCTTTCAGCGGGAGTGACAGATACGCAGTATTTT. Encoded protein: CASRLSAGVTDTQYF. The rearrangement uses TRBV5-1 and TRBJ2-3; TRBD2 aligns across 8 bases. This CDR3 contains 15 residues. V was pared by 7 bases and J by 3 bases, with 10 bases of the junction left unmatched. The germline V gene has CDR1 SGHRS and CDR2 YFSETQ.

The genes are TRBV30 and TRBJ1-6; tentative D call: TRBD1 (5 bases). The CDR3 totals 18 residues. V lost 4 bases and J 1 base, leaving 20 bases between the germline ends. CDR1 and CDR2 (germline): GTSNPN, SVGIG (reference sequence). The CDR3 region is CAWKGRDPRCSYNSPLHF. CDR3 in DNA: TGTGCCTGGAAAGGCCGGGACCCCAGGTGTTCCTATAATTCACCCCTCCACTTT.

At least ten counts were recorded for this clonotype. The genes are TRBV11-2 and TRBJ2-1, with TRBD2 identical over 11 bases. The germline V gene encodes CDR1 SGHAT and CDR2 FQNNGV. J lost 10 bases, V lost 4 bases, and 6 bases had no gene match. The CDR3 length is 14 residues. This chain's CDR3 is CASSWSSGRWEQFF. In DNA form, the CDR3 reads TGTGCCAGCAGCTGGTCTAGCGGGAGGTGGGAGCAGTTCTTC.

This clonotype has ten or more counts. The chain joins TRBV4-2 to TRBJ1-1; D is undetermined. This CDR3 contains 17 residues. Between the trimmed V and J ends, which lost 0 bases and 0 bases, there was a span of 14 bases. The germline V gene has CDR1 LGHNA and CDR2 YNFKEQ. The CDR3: CASSQEGLSPLNTEAFF. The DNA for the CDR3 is TGTGCCAGCAGCCAAGAGGGATTGTCTCCCCTGAACACTGAAGCTTTCTTT.

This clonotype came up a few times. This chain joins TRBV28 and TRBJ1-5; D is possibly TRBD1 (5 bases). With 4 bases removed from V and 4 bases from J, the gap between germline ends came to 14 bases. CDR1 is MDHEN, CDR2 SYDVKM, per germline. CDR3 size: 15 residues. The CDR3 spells CASSWTTADNQPQHF. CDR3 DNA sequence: TGTGCCAGCAGTTGGACGACAGCCGATAATCAGCCCCAGCATTTT.

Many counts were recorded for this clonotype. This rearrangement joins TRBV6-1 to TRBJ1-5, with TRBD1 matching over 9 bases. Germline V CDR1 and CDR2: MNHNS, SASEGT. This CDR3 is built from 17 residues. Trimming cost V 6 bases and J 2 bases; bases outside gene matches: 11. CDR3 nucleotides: TGTGCCAGCAGCGTAACCACAGGGGGCGTCGGCAATCAGCCCCAGCATTTT. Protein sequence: CASSVTTGGVGNQPQHF.

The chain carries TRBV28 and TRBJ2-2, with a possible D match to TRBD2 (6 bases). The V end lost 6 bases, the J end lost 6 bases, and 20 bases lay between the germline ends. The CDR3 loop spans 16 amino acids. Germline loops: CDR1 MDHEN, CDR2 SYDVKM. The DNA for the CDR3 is TGTGCCAGCAGCGTAGCGGCTACCATTTTGGCCGGGGAGCTGTTTTTT. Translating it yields CASSVAATILAGELFF.

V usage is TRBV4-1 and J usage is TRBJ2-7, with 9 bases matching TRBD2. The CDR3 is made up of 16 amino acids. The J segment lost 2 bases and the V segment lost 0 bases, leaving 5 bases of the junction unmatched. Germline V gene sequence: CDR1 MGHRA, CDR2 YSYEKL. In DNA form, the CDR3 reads TGCGCCAGCAGCCAAGATCCCCGACTAGCGGCCTACGAGCAGTACTTC. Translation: CASSQDPRLAAYEQYF.

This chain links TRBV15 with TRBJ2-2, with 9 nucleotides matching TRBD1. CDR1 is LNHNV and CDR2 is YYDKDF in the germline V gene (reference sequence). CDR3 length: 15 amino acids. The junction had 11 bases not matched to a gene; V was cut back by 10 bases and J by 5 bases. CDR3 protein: CASSTRGQGTGELFF. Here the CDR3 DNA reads TGTGCCAGTTCTACCCGGGGACAGGGAACCGGGGAGCTGTTTTTT.

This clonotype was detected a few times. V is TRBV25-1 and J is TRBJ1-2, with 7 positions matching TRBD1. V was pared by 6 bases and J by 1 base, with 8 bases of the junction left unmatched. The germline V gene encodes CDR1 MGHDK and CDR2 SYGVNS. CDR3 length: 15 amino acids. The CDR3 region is CASRGGTDRNYGYTF. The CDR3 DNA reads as TGTGCCAGCAGGGGGGGGACAGATCGTAACTATGGCTACACCTTC.

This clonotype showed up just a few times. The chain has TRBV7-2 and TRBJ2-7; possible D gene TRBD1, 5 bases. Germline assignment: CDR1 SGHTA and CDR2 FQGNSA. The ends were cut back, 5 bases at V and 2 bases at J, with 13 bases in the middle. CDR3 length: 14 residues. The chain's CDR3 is CASSLRPGTYEQYF. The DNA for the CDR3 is TGTGCCAGCAGCCTGAGGCCAGGGACCTACGAGCAGTACTTC.

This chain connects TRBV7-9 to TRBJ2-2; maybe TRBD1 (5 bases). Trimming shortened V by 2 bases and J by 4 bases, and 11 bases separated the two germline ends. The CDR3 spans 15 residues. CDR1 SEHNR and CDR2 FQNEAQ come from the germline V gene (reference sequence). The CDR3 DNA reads TGTGCCAGCAGCTTAATCGAAGGGGTCACCGGGGAGCTGTTTTTT. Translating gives CASSLIEGVTGELFF.

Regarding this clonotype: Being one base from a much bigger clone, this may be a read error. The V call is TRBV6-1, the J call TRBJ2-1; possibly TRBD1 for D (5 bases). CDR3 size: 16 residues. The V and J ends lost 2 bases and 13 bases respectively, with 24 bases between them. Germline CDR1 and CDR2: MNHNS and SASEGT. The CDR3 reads CASSEWPLAGPFSQFF. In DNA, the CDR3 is TGTGCCAGCAGTGAATGGCCCCTGGCAGGGCCATTTTCTCAGTTCTTC.

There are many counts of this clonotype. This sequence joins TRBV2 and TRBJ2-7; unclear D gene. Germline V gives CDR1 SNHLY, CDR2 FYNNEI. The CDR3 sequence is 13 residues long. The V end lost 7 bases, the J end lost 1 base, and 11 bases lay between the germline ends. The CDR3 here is CASKGSRSYEQYF. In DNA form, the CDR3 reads TGTGCCAGCAAAGGTTCTAGGTCCTACGAGCAGTACTTC.

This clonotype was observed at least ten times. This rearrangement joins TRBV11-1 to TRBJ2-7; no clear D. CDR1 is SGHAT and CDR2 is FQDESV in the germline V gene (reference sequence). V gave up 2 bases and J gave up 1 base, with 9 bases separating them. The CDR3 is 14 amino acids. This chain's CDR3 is CASSLTTHSYEQYF. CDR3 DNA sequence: TGTGCCAGCAGCTTAACGACGCATTCCTACGAGCAGTACTTC. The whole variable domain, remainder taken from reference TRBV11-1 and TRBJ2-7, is EAEVAQSPRYKITEKSQAVAFWCDPISGHATLYWYRQILGQGPELLVQFQDESVVDDSQLPKDRFSAERLKGVDSTLKIQPAELGDSAMYLCASSLTTHSYEQYFGPGTRLTVT.

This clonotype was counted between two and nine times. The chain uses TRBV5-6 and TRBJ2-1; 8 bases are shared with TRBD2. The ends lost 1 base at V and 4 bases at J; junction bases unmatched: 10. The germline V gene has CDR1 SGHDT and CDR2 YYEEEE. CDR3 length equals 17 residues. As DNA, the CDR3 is TGTGCCAGCAGCTTGTTTGGAAGCGGGAGCCTTTACAATGAGCAGTTCTTC. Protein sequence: CASSLFGSGSLYNEQFF.

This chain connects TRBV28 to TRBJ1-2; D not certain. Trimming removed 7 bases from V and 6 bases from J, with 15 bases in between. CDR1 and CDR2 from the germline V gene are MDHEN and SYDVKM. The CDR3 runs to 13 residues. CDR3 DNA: TGTGCCAGCACCGGGTCTTACGGGAATGGCTACACCTTC. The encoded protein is CASTGSYGNGYTF.

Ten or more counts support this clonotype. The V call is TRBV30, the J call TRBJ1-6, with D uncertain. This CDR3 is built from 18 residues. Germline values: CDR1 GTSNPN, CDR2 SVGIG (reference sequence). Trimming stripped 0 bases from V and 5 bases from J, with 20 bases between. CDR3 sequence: CAWSVKVRRRLNNSPLHF. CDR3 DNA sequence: TGTGCCTGGAGTGTAAAGGTCAGGAGACGACTTAATAATTCACCCCTCCACTTT.

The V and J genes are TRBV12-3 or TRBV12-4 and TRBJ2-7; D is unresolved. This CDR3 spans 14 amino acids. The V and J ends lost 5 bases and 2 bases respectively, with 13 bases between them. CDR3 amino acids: CASSPRLRPYEQYF. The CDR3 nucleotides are TGTGCCAGCAGTCCCCGACTCCGACCCTACGAGCAGTACTTC.

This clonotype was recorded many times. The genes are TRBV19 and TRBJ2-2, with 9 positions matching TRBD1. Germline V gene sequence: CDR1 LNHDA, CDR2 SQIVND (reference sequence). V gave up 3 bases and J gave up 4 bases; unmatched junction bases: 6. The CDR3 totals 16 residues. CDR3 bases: TGTGCCAGTAGTATTGGGGGACAGGGACGCACCGGGGAGCTGTTTTTT. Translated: CASSIGGQGRTGELFF.

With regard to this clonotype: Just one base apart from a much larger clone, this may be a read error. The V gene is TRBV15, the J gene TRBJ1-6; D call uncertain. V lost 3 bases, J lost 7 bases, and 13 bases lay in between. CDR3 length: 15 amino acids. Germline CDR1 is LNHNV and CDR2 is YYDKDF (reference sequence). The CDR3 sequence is CATSREDDGNSPLHF. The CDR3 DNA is TGTGCCACCAGCAGGGAGGACGACGGAAATTCACCCCTCCACTTT.

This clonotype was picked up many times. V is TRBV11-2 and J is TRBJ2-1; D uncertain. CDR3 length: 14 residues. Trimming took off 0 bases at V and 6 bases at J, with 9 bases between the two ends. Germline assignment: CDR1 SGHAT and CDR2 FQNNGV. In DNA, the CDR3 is TGTGCCAGCAGCTTAGATATCTGGATCAATGAGCAGTTCTTC. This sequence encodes CASSLDIWINEQFF.

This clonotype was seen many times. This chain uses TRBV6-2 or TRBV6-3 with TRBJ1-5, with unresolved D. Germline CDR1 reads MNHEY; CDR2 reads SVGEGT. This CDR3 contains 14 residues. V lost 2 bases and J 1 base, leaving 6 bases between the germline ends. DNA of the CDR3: TGTGCCAGCAGTTACCGCGACAGCAATCAGCCCCAGCATTTT. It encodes CASSYRDSNQPQHF.